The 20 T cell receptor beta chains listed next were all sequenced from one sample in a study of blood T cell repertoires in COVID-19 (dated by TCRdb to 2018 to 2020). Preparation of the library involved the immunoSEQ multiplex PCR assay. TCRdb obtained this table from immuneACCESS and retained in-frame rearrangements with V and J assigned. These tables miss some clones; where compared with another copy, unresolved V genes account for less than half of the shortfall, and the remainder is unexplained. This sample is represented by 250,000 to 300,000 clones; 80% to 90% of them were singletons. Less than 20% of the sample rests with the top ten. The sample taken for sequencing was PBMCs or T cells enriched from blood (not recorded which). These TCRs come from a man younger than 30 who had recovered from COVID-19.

The CDR3 bases are TGCGCCAGCAGCCAAGAAATTGAGGTTAGATTGTTTGGCTACACCTTC. It encodes CASSQEIEVRLFGYTF. The V and J genes are TRBV4-1 and TRBJ1-2; D is undetermined. Germline CDR1 reads MGHRA; CDR2 reads YSYEKL. V lost 0 bases to trimming and J lost 7 bases, with 18 bases between them. CDR3 length: 16 residues.

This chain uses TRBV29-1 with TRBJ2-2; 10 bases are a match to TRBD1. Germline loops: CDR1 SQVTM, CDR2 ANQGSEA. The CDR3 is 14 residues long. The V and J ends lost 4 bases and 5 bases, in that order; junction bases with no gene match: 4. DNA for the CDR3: TGCAGCGTTGGCGGACAGGGGGTTACCGGGGAGCTGTTTTTT. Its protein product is CSVGGQGVTGELFF.

CDR3 in DNA: TGTGCCTGGACCGGACTAGCGGGCTACGAGCAGTACTTC. Residues: CAWTGLAGYEQYF. The rearrangement links TRBV30 to TRBJ2-7; 11 bases align to TRBD2. Germline V CDR1 and CDR2: GTSNPN, SVGIG (reference sequence). V shed 4 bases and J 3 bases; nucleotides not matched to a gene: 2. This CDR3 has 13 amino acids.

Written as DNA, the CDR3 is TGTGCCACCAGCAGAGGGACAGGAACTGGAAACACCATATATTTT. This encodes CATSRGTGTGNTIYF. This chain uses TRBV15 with TRBJ1-3; TRBD1 matches 7 bases. The CDR3 totals 15 residues. Losses at the gene ends were 1 base for V and 2 bases for J; bases not matched to a gene: 2. Germline V lookup: CDR1 LNHNV, CDR2 YYDKDF (reference sequence).

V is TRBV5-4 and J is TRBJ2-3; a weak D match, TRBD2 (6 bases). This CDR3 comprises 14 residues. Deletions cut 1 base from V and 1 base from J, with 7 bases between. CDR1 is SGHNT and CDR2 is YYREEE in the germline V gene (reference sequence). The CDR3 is CASSLSGGTDTQYF. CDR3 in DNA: TGTGCCAGCAGCTTGTCGGGGGGCACAGATACGCAGTATTTT.

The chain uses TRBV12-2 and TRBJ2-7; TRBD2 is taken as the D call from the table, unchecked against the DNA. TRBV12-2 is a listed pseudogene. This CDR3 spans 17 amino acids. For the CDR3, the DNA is TGTGCAAGTCGCTTGAGGGTTACTTGCGGGAGCTCCTACGAGCAGTACTTC. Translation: CASRLRVTCGSSYEQYF.

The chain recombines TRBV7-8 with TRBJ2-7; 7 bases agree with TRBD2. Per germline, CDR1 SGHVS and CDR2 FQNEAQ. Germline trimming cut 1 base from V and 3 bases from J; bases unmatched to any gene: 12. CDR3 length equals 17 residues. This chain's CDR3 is CASSLGGGNDRYYEQYF. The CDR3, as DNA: TGTGCCAGCAGCTTAGGCGGGGGTAACGATCGCTACTACGAGCAGTACTTC.

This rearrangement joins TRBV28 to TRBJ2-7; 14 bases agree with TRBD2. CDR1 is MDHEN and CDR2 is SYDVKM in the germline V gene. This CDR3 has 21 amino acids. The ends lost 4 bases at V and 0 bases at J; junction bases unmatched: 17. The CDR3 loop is CASSSSWAGTSGSYPSYEQYF. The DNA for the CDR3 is TGTGCCAGCAGTTCCTCCTGGGCGGGGACTAGCGGGAGCTATCCCTCCTACGAGCAGTACTTC.

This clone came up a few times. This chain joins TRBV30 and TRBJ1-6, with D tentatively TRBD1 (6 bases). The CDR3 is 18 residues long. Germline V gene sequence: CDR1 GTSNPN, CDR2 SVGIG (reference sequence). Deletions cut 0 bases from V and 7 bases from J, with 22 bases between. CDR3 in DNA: TGTGCCTGGAGTGTAAGTAAGGGCGGACAGCCAAAGAATTCACCCCTCCACTTT. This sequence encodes CAWSVSKGGQPKNSPLHF.

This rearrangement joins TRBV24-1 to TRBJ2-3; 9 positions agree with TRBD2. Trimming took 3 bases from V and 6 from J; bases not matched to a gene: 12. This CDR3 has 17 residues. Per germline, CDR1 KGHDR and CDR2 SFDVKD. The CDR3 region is CATSDRLAGPVPDTQYF. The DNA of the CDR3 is TGTGCCACCAGTGATCGTCTAGCGGGACCTGTGCCGGATACGCAGTATTTT.

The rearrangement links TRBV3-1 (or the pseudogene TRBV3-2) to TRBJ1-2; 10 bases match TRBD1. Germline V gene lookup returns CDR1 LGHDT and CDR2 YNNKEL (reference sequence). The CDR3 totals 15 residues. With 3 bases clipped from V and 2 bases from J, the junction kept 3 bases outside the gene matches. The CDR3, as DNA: TGTGCCAGCAGCCATGGGACAGGGGTCAACTATGGCTACACCTTC. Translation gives CASSHGTGVNYGYTF.

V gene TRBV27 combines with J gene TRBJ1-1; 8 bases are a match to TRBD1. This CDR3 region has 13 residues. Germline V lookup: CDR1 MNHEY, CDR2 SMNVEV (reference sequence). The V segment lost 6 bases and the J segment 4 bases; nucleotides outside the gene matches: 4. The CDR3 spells CASRGQGGTEAFF. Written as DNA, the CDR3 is TGTGCCAGCAGAGGACAGGGTGGCACTGAAGCTTTCTTT.

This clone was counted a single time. Here the CDR3 DNA reads TGTGCCAGCAGCTTAACCCCGCTAGCGGGCAATGAGCAGTTCTTC. Translation: CASSLTPLAGNEQFF. The V and J genes are TRBV11-3 and TRBJ2-1; 8 nucleotides agree with TRBD2. The V and J ends lost 2 bases and 6 bases, in that order; junction bases with no gene match: 6. This CDR3 comprises 15 residues. The germline V gene encodes CDR1 SGHNT and CDR2 YENEEA.

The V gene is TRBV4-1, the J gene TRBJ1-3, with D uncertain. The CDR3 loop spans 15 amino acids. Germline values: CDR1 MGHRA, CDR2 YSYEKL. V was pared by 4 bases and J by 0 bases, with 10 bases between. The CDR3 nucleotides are TGCGCCAGCAGCCTATTGGCCATCTCTGGAAACACCATATATTTT. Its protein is CASSLLAISGNTIYF.

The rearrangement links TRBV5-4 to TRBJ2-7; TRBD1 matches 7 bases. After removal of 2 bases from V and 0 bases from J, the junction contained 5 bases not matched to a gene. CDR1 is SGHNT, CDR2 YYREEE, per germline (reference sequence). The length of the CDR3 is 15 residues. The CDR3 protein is CASSLGGQSSYEQYF. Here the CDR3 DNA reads TGTGCCAGCAGCTTAGGGGGACAGAGCTCCTACGAGCAGTACTTC.

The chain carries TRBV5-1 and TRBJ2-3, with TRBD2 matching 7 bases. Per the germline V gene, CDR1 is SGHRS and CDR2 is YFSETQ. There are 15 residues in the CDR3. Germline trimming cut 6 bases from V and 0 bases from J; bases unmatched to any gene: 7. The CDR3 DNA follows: TGCGCCAGCAAAAAGGATAGCGGGAGCACAGATACGCAGTATTTT. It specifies CASKKDSGSTDTQYF.

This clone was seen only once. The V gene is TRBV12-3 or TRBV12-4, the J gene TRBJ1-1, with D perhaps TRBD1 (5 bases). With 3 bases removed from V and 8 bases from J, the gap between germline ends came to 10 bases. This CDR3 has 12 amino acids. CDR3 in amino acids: CASSFYPGEAFF. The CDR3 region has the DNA TGTGCCAGCAGTTTTTATCCAGGGGAAGCTTTCTTT.

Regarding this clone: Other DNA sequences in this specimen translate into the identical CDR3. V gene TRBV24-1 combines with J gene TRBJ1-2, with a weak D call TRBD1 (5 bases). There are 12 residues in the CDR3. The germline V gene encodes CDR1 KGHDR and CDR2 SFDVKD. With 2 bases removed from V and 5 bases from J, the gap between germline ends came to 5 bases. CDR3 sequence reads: CATSDSGYGYTF. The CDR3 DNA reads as TGTGCCACCAGTGATTCAGGGTATGGCTACACCTTC.

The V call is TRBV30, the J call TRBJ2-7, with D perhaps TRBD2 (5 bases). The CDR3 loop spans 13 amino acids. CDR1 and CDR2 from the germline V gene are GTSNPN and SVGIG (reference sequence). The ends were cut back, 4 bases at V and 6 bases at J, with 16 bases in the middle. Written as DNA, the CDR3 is TGTGCCTGGATATACTGGGGAGTTGGCGAGCAGTACTTC. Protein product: CAWIYWGVGEQYF. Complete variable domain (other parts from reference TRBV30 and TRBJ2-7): SQTIHQWPATLVQPVGSPLSLECTVEGTSNPNLYWYRQAAGRGLQLLFYSVGIGQISSEVPQNLSASRPQDRQFILSSKKLLLSDSGFYLCAWIYWGVGEQYFGPGTRLTVT.

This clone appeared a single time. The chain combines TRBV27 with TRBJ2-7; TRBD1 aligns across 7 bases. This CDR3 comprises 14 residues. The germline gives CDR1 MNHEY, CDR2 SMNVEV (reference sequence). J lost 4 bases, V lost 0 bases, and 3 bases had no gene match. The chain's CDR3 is CASSLSNRGYEQYF. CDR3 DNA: TGTGCCAGCAGTTTATCAAACAGGGGTTACGAGCAGTACTTC.